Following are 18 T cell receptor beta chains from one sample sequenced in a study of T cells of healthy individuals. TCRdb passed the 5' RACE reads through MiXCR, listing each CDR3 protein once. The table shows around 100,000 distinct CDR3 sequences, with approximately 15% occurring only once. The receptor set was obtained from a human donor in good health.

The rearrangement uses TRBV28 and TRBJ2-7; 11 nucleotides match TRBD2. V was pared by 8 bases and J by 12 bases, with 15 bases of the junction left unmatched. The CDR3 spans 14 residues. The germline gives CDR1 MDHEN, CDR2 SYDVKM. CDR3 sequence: CASWMVGTSGMVYF. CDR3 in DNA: TGTGCCAGCTGGATGGTAGGGACTAGCGGCATGGTGTACTTC.

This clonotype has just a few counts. The CDR3 DNA reads as TGTGCCGGGAGCGGGAGGGCCAACGAGCAGTACTTC. This codes for CAGSGRANEQYF. The chain carries TRBV28 and TRBJ2-7, with 10 bases lining up with TRBD2. Losses at the gene ends were 11 bases for V and 5 bases for J; bases not matched to a gene: 6. The CDR3 covers 12 residues. Looked up from germline, CDR1 is MDHEN and CDR2 is SYDVKM.

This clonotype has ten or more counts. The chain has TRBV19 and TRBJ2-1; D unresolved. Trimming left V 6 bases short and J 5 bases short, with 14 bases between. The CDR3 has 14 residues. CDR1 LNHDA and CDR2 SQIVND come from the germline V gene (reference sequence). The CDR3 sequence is CASSGPTDHNEQFF. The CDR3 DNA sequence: TGTGCCAGTAGCGGACCCACGGACCACAATGAGCAGTTCTTC.

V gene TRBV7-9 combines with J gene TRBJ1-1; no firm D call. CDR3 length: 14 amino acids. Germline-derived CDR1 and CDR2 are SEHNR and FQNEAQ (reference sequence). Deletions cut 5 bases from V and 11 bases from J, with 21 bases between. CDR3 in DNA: TGTGCCAGCAGCCCGACTCTACCAGAGTTCAGTGCTTTCTTT. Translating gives CASSPTLPEFSAFF.

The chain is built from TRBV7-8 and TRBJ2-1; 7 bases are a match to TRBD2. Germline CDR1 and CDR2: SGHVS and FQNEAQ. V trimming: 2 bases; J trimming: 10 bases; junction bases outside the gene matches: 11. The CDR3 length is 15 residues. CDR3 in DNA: TGTGCCAGCAGCTTATTTGAAGGGAGGGTAGGAGAGCAGTTCTTC. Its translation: CASSLFEGRVGEQFF.

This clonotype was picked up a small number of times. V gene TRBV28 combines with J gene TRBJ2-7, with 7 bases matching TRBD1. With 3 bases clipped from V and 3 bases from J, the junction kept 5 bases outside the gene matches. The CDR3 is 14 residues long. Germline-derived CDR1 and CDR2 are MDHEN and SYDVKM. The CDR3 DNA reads TGTGCCAGCAGTTTCACAGGGGCAGGCTACGAGCAGTACTTC. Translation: CASSFTGAGYEQYF.

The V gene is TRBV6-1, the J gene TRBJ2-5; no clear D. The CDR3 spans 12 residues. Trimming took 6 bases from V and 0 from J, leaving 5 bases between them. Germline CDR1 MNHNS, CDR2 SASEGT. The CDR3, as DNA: TGTGCCAGCAGGGCAAACCAAGAGACCCAGTACTTC. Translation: CASRANQETQYF.

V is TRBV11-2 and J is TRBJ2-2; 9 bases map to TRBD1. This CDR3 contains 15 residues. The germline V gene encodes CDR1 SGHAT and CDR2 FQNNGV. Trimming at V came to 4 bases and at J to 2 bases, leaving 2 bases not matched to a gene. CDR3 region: CASSSGQGNTGELFF. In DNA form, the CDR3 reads TGTGCCAGCAGCTCGGGACAGGGTAACACCGGGGAGCTGTTTTTT.

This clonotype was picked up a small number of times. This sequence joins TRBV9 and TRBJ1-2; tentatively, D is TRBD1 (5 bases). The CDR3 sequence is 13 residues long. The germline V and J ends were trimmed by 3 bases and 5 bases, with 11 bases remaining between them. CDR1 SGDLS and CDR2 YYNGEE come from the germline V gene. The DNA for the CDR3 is TGTGCCAGCAGCGCCGGCGGGGGGTATGGCTACACCTTC. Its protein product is CASSAGGGYGYTF.

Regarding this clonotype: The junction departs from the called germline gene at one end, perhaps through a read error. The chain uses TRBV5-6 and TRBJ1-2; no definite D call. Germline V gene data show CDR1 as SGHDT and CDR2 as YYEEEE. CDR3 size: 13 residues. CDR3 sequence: CASSLAFGSAYNF. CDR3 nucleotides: TGTGCCAGCAGCTTGGCCTTCGGCTCTGCCTACAACTTC.

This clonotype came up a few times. The CDR3 loop reads CASSLGGGTSARYEQYF. As DNA, the CDR3 is TGTGCCAGCAGCTTAGGGGGAGGGACGTCAGCTCGCTACGAGCAGTACTTC. This chain links TRBV7-2 with TRBJ2-7; 7 bases align to TRBD2. J lost 3 bases, V lost 1 base, and 12 bases had no gene match. Germline V lookup: CDR1 SGHTA, CDR2 FQGNSA. The CDR3 length is 17 residues. Variable domain in full (rest from reference TRBV7-2 and TRBJ2-7): GAGVSQSPSNKVTEKGKDVELRCDPISGHTALYWYRQSLGQGLEFLIYFQGNSAPDKSGLPSDRFSAERTGGSVSTLTIQRTQQEDSAVYLCASSLGGGTSARYEQYFGPGTRLTVT.

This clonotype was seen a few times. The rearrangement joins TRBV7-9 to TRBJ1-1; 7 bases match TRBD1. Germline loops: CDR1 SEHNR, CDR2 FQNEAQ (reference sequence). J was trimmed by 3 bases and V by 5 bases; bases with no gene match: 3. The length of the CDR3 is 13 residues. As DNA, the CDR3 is TGTGCCAGCAGCCCCGGGACAGACACTGAAGCTTTCTTT. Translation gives CASSPGTDTEAFF.

The CDR3 DNA reads TGCGCCAGCAGCCAAGAACCCTCCTGGGACGGCTACACCTTC. Protein sequence: CASSQEPSWDGYTF. V gene TRBV4-3 combines with J gene TRBJ1-2; D may be TRBD1 (5 bases). This CDR3 contains 14 residues. The germline gives CDR1 LGHNA, CDR2 YSLEER. The germline V and J ends were trimmed by 0 bases and 8 bases, with 13 bases remaining between them.

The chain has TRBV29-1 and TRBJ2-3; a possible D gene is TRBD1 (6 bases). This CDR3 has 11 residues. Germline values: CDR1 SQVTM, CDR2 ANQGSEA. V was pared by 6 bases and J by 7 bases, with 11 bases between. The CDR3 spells CSVDSQYTQYF. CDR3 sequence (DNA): TGCAGCGTGGACAGTCAATATACGCAGTATTTT.

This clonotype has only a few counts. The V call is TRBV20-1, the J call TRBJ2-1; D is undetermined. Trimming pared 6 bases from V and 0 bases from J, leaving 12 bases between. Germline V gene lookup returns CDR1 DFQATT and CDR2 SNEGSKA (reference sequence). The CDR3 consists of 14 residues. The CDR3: CSAPPPSSYNEQFF. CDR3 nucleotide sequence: TGCAGTGCCCCCCCGCCGAGCTCCTACAATGAGCAGTTCTTC.

This CDR3 is CASSPGQGNREQYF. Written as DNA, the CDR3 is TGTGCCAGCAGCCCCGGACAGGGTAACCGCGAGCAGTACTTC. The rearrangement joins TRBV9 to TRBJ2-7; 8 bases are shared with TRBD1. The CDR3 contains 14 residues. Germline V gives CDR1 SGDLS, CDR2 YYNGEE. Losses at the gene ends were 4 bases for V and 6 bases for J; bases not matched to a gene: 9.

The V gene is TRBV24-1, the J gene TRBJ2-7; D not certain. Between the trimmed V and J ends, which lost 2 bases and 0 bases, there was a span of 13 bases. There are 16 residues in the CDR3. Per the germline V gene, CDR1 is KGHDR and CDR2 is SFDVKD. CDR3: CATSDSRSAGSYEQYF. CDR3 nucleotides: TGTGCCACCAGTGATTCGCGATCGGCCGGCTCCTACGAGCAGTACTTC.

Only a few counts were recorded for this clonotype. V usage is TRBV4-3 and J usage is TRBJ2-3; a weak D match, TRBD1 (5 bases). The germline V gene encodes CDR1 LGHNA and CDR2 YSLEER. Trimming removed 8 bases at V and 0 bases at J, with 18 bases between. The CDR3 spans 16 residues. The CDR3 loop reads CASGASFGPSTDTQYF. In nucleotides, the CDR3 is TGCGCCAGCGGGGCCTCGTTTGGGCCGAGCACAGATACGCAGTATTTT.